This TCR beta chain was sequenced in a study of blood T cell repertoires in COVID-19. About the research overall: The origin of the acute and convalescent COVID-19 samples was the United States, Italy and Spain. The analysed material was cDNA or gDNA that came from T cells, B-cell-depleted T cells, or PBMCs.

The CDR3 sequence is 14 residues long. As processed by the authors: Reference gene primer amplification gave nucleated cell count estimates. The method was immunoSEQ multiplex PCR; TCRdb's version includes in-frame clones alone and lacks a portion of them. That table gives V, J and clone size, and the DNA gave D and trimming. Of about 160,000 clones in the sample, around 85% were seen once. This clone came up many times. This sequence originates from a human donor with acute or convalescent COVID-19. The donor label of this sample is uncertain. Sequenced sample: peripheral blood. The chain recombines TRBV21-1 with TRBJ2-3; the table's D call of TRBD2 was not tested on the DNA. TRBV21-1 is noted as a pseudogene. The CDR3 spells CASTLEGSEDTQYF. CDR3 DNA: TGTGCCAGCACCCTGGAGGGTAGCGAAGATACGCAGTATTTT.